A selection of T cell receptor beta chains follows, all from one sample in a study of T cell repertoires in cytomegalovirus infection. From the reads, TCRdb called clonotypes with MiXCR, one entry per CDR3 protein. The table lists some 900,000 distinct CDR3 sequences, about 31% of them singletons. The antigens these receptors bind are not known. The material was cultured CD8+ T cells from PBMCs, obtained from culture after CMV antigen stimulation. These receptors were collected from a human donor in good health (CMV status not recorded). Some clones in this sample may be carry-over from other donors' samples. The CDR3 runs from the conserved cysteine through the conserved F or W.

TRBV6-1 CASSELIGSGYEQYF
TRBV29-1 CSVDYGGMGTSYEQYF
TRBV12-3/TRBV12-4 CASSLRTGASEKLFF
TRBV10-3 CAICEEGSGNEQFF
TRBV6-1 CASTPGLALYNEQFF
TRBV19 CASSDRDRGLVGQPQHF
TRBV7-8 CASSLGGTSYSQATQYF
TRBV6-1 CASSEGRRGVAYEQYF
TRBV19 CASSTDDSTNQPQHF
TRBV4-1 CASSQDQDRSYEQYF
TRBV11-1 CASSLRSYDSSGANVLTF
TRBV7-2 CASSPSGPLEAFF
TRBV3-1 CASSHVRPGEVFF
TRBV5-6 CASSPPGLAGGPRETQYF
TRBV15 CAINDRGFGQPQHF
TRBV20-1 CSDPDRGRNQPQHF
TRBV14 CASSQDTVHYEQYF
TRBV10-3 CAISGIPGPGGNTEAFF
TRBV13 CASSPGGETTHTDTQYF
TRBV28 CASRKDRALISNQPQHF
TRBV7-8 CASSLEGNDRVRNSPLHF
TRBV19 CASSIGQELRLSTEAFF
TRBV5-1 CASSFGGASGETQYF